The sequence of this TCR beta chain was determined in a study of cytomegalovirus exposure and HLA in healthy donors. Data came from immunoSEQ multiplex PCR; TCRdb stores just in-frame clones and leaves some out. The table includes 71,000 or so clones, roughly 94% detected once. V lost 2 bases and J lost 4, with 15 bases in between. There are 14 residues in the CDR3. The V gene's germline CDR1 is GTSNPN and CDR2 SVGIG (reference sequence). Sequencing was carried out using PBMCs. This chain links TRBV30 with TRBJ2-7; a weak D match, TRBD1 (5 bases). This clonotype was sampled from a woman between 18 and 29 years old in good health and CMV-seronegative. CDR3: CAWSQGNGAYEQYF. In DNA form, the CDR3 reads TGTGCCTGGAGTCAGGGAAACGGAGCGTACGAGCAGTACTTC.